Shown below are 25 T cell receptor beta chains from a single sample sequenced in a study of blood T cell repertoires in COVID-19. The table came from immunoSEQ multiplex PCR; TCRdb's copy has only in-frame clones and leaves some out. The data contain about 480,000 clones, 85% to 90% of them seen just once; the ten biggest clones take up 0.9%. Sequenced: peripheral blood. The receptors were gathered from a man aged 18 to 35 with COVID-19, enrolled during active disease.

The V gene is TRBV15, the J gene TRBJ2-2, with D unclear. Trimming shortened V by 2 bases and J by 3 bases, and 4 bases separated the two germline ends. The germline gives CDR1 LNHNV, CDR2 YYDKDF (reference sequence). This CDR3 comprises 13 residues. The DNA for the CDR3 is TGTGCCACCAGCAGACCTTACACCGGGGAGCTGTTTTTT. It codes for CATSRPYTGELFF.

This chain connects TRBV20-1 to TRBJ1-2; D call uncertain. V was pared by 6 bases and J by 12 bases, with 14 bases between. Per germline, CDR1 DFQATT and CDR2 SNEGSKA (reference sequence). This CDR3 is built from 10 residues. The CDR3 here is CSARHEFDTF. The CDR3 DNA follows: TGCAGTGCGAGACACGAGTTTGACACCTTC.

The chain employs TRBV5-8 and TRBJ1-5; no definite D call. This CDR3 is built from 14 residues. Trimming took 6 bases from V and 7 from J, leaving 17 bases between them. CDR1 is SGHTS and CDR2 is YDEGEE in the germline V gene. CDR3 loop: CASTRLSGVQPQHF. DNA of the CDR3: TGTGCCAGCACCCGGTTGTCCGGGGTCCAGCCCCAGCATTTT.

This clone showed up just once. V gene TRBV18 combines with J gene TRBJ2-1; 7 nucleotides agree with TRBD1. J was trimmed by 5 bases and V by 3 bases; bases with no gene match: 10. From germline, CDR1 is KGHSH and CDR2 LQKENI. The CDR3 has 16 amino acids. This CDR3 reads CASSPSSGQLDNEQFF. The CDR3 DNA reads as TGTGCCAGCTCACCTTCTTCGGGACAGTTAGACAATGAGCAGTTCTTC.

This clone was recorded once. The genes are TRBV7-8 and TRBJ2-7; D is undetermined. The CDR3 spans 14 residues. V shed 5 bases and J shed 0 bases, with 11 bases lying between them. In germline, CDR1 is SGHVS, CDR2 FQNEAQ. The chain's CDR3 is CASSPLETSYEQYF. The CDR3 DNA is TGTGCCAGCAGCCCTTTGGAGACCTCCTACGAGCAGTACTTC.

The rearrangement joins TRBV30 to TRBJ2-2, with 11 nucleotides matching TRBD2. CDR1 GTSNPN and CDR2 SVGIG come from the germline V gene (reference sequence). This CDR3 has 14 amino acids. The trim removed 3 bases at V and 7 bases at J, leaving 4 bases unmatched. CDR3 sequence: CAWRLAGVIGELFF. The CDR3 nucleotides read TGTGCCTGGAGACTAGCGGGAGTCATCGGGGAGCTGTTTTTT.

The chain has TRBV3-1 (or the pseudogene TRBV3-2) and TRBJ1-2; the match to TRBD1 covers 11 bases. Germline CDR1 and CDR2: LGHDT and YNNKEL (reference sequence). V dropped 4 bases and J dropped 8; count of bases not matched to a gene: 15. The CDR3 contains 17 residues. The CDR3 reads CASSPTLPDRGQEGYTF. The CDR3 nucleotides read TGTGCCAGCAGCCCCACCCTCCCGGACAGGGGGCAAGAAGGCTACACCTTC.

The chain links TRBV5-1 to TRBJ2-2; 10 nucleotides agree with TRBD2. V dropped 5 bases and J dropped 5; count of bases not matched to a gene: 6. The germline CDR1 and CDR2 sequences are SGHRS and YFSETQ. The CDR3 is 15 amino acids. The CDR3 DNA follows: TGCGCCAGCAGTCGTACTAGCGGGAAAACCGGGGAGCTGTTTTTT. Its translation is CASSRTSGKTGELFF.

This clone was found a few times. The CDR3 DNA reads TGTGCCAGCAGCTTAGTTCCAGGCTCTTACGAGCAGTACTTC. Translating gives CASSLVPGSYEQYF. The chain combines TRBV7-9 with TRBJ2-7; the D is unclear. This CDR3 contains 14 residues. V lost 1 base and J lost 4, with 11 bases in between. From germline, CDR1 is SEHNR and CDR2 FQNEAQ (reference sequence). Full variable domain (rest looked up from reference TRBV7-9 and TRBJ2-7): DTGVSQNPRHKITKRGQNVTFRCDPISEHNRLYWYRQTLGQGPEFLTYFQNEAQLEKSRLLSDRFSAERPKGSFSTLEIQRTEQGDSAMYLCASSLVPGSYEQYFGPGTRLTVT.

The chain joins TRBV10-2 to TRBJ2-1, with 14 bases aligning to TRBD2. Germline V gene sequence: CDR1 WSHSY, CDR2 SAAADI. The V segment lost 6 bases and the J segment 16 bases; nucleotides outside the gene matches: 29. The CDR3 totals 20 residues. CDR3 nucleotide sequence: TGCGCCAGCAGCGAAGACATAGATAAAAAGGGACTAGCGGGAGTCGGAGGAAAATTCTTC. Translation gives CASSEDIDKKGLAGVGGKFF.

The chain joins TRBV5-1 to TRBJ2-3, with TRBD2 identical over 13 bases. The V gene end was trimmed by 4 bases and the J gene end by 2 bases; junction bases not matched to a gene: 4. The CDR3 loop spans 16 amino acids. Germline V lookup: CDR1 SGHRS, CDR2 YFSETQ. The CDR3 loop reads CASSTGLAGLTDTQYF. The CDR3 coding sequence is TGCGCCAGCAGCACGGGACTAGCGGGACTCACAGATACGCAGTATTTT.

The chain combines TRBV6-1 with TRBJ2-2, with TRBD1 as a possible D gene (6 bases). The germline gives CDR1 MNHNS, CDR2 SASEGT. V was clipped by 1 base and J by 6 bases, with 9 bases between them. This CDR3 has 14 residues. CDR3 sequence reads: CASSEGGLPGELFF. The CDR3, as DNA: TGTGCCAGCAGTGAAGGGGGGCTTCCCGGGGAGCTGTTTTTT.

In its sample, this clone was seen once. The J gene is TRBJ2-7, the V gene TRBV12-5; a possible D gene is TRBD1 (6 bases). Germline values: CDR1 LGHNT, CDR2 FRNRAP. V lost 6 bases and J 4 bases, leaving 19 bases between the germline ends. The length of the CDR3 is 15 residues. The CDR3 bases are TGTGCTAGTGGCCACCCCGACAGGTACCGGTACGAGCAGTACTTC. Its protein product is CASGHPDRYRYEQYF.

DNA for the CDR3: TGTGCCAGCAGCCAAGAGTTCAGGGGTAGTGGTGATGGCTACACCTTC. Encoded protein: CASSQEFRGSGDGYTF. This chain uses TRBV3-1 (or the pseudogene TRBV3-2) with TRBJ1-2; D possibly corresponds to TRBD1 (6 bases). CDR3 length: 16 amino acids. V was clipped by 0 bases and J by 6 bases, with 17 bases between them. Looked up from germline, CDR1 is LGHDT and CDR2 is YNNKEL (reference sequence).

The V gene is TRBV19, the J gene TRBJ2-1, with 8 bases that match TRBD1. CDR1 and CDR2 (germline): LNHDA, SQIVND (reference sequence). This CDR3 contains 14 residues. Losses at the gene ends were 6 bases for V and 4 bases for J; bases not matched to a gene: 5. This CDR3 reads CASRGQGAYNEQFF. The CDR3 DNA follows: TGTGCCAGTAGGGGTCAGGGGGCTTACAATGAGCAGTTCTTC.

The chain is built from TRBV5-1 and TRBJ2-2, with 10 positions matching TRBD2. The junction had 7 bases not matched to a gene; V was cut back by 0 bases and J by 5 bases. From germline, CDR1 is SGHRS and CDR2 YFSETQ. The CDR3 is made up of 17 amino acids. The CDR3 coding sequence is TGCGCCAGCAGCTTGGCTCTAGCGGGAGCGGGAACCGGGGAGCTGTTTTTT. Its protein product is CASSLALAGAGTGELFF.

This rearrangement joins TRBV2 to TRBJ1-5; 9 nucleotides align to TRBD1. J gave up 6 bases and V 6 bases, and 9 bases lay outside the gene matches. CDR1 and CDR2 from the germline V gene are SNHLY and FYNNEI. The CDR3 is made up of 15 amino acids. CDR3: CASSTWGTGIQPQHF. The CDR3 nucleotides read TGTGCCAGCAGCACCTGGGGGACAGGGATTCAGCCCCAGCATTTT.

V gene TRBV27 combines with J gene TRBJ2-7; 7 bases agree with TRBD2. V was clipped by 4 bases and J by 2 bases; unmatched bases: 8. Germline CDR1 MNHEY, CDR2 SMNVEV (reference sequence). The CDR3 runs 15 residues. The CDR3 coding sequence is TGTGCCAGCAGTTCGAAACCGGGGAGGGCCTACGAGCAGTACTTC. Amino acids: CASSSKPGRAYEQYF.

The chain recombines TRBV6-6 with TRBJ1-2; 8 bases are a match to TRBD1. Per the germline V gene, CDR1 is MNHNY and CDR2 is SVGAGI (reference sequence). The CDR3 extends over 15 amino acids. J gave up 2 bases and V 2 bases, and 4 bases lay outside the gene matches. The CDR3 nucleotides read TGTGCCAGCAGTTACGGCCAGGGGGCGAACTATGGCTACACCTTC. Encoded protein: CASSYGQGANYGYTF.

V is TRBV2 and J is TRBJ2-1, with TRBD2 as a possible D gene (6 bases). Germline assignment: CDR1 SNHLY and CDR2 FYNNEI. Trimming cost V 8 bases and J 4 bases, with 21 bases left between them. This CDR3 contains 16 residues. The CDR3 protein is CASHKTDAGGYNEQFF. The CDR3 coding sequence is TGTGCCAGCCACAAAACGGATGCCGGGGGTTACAATGAGCAGTTCTTC.

V and J are TRBV5-5 and TRBJ2-3; D might be TRBD1 (6 bases). Trimming cost V 0 bases and J 10 bases, with 12 bases left between them. The CDR3 is 13 residues long. Germline V CDR1 and CDR2: SGHKS, YYEKEE (reference sequence). The CDR3 region has the DNA TGTGCCAGCAGCTTGGTTTTGCGGACAGCGCAGTATTTT. Residues: CASSLVLRTAQYF. The variable domain in full, completed from reference TRBV5-5 and TRBJ2-3, reads DAGVTQSPTHLIKTRGQQVTLRCSPISGHKSVSWYQQVLGQGPQFIFQYYEKEERGRGNFPDRFSARQFPNYSSELNVNALLLGDSALYLCASSLVLRTAQYFGPGTRLTVL.

The V gene is TRBV14, the J gene TRBJ2-7; the D gene is possibly TRBD2 (5 bases). CDR1 SGHDN and CDR2 FVKESK come from the germline V gene. The CDR3 contains 15 residues. V shed 0 bases and J shed 3 bases, with 12 bases lying between them. CDR3 residues: CASSQDEGMVYEQYF. CDR3 nucleotides: TGTGCCAGCAGCCAAGATGAGGGTATGGTCTACGAGCAGTACTTC.

Only one count was recorded for this clone. The chain recombines TRBV20-1 with TRBJ1-2; tentative D call: TRBD1 (6 bases). The CDR3 spans 11 residues. V lost 5 bases to trimming and J lost 7 bases, with 11 bases between them. Germline CDR1 and CDR2: DFQATT and SNEGSKA (reference sequence). This chain's CDR3 is CSASTGTGYTF. In DNA form, the CDR3 reads TGCAGTGCTTCCACAGGGACTGGCTACACCTTC.

J is TRBJ2-5 and V is TRBV3-1 (or the pseudogene TRBV3-2); TRBD2 matches 7 bases. The ends lost 8 bases at V and 5 bases at J; junction bases unmatched: 14. Germline CDR1 is LGHDT and CDR2 is YNNKEL (reference sequence). The CDR3 has 15 amino acids. For the CDR3, the DNA is TGTGCCAGCTGTTTCGTCGGAGCGGGAAGGGAGACCCAGTACTTC. This translates into CASCFVGAGRETQYF.

The chain recombines TRBV18 with TRBJ2-3; TRBD2 agrees at 8 bases. The V gene end was trimmed by 4 bases and the J gene end by 3 bases; junction bases not matched to a gene: 12. CDR3 length: 17 residues. CDR1 and CDR2 from the germline V gene are KGHSH and LQKENI. The CDR3 spells CASSLTGTSAMTDTQYF. CDR3 nucleotide sequence: TGTGCCAGCTCACTGACGGGGACTAGTGCGATGACAGATACGCAGTATTTT.